Described below is a single TCR beta chain sequence and its context. This entry comes from a study of OX40 agonist ivuxolimab in advanced cancers. Study-level information: Mean age 60 years, range about 20 to 90; around 80% male. Prior anti-PD-1, anti-PD-L1 or anti-CTLA-4 therapy was allowed; approximately 41% had some.

Generated by immunoSEQ multiplex PCR, the TCRdb table keeps only in-frame clones and is missing some. This sample has roughly 70,000 clones; 80% to 90% occur once, and the top ten carry 1.1%. CDR1 is SGHNT and CDR2 is YYREEE in the germline V gene (reference sequence). Between the trimmed V and J ends, which lost 1 base and 4 bases, there was a span of 17 bases. The CDR3 consists of 16 residues. This clonotype originated in an adult with an advanced solid tumor such as melanoma, head and neck, liver or kidney cancer. This chain links TRBV5-4 with TRBJ1-1; no clear D. Sequenced material: CD4+ or CD8+ T cells sorted from blood, taken in a trial of the OX40 agonist ivuxolimab. The CDR3 nucleotides are TGTGCCAGCAGCTTGTTTGAGACAAGCCCTACCACTGAAGCTTTCTTT. This encodes CASSLFETSPTTEAFF.